This T cell receptor (beta chain) was recorded in a study of blood T cell repertoires in COVID-19. Study information: PBMCs, B-cell-depleted T cells, or T cells provided the cDNA or gDNA that made up the material.

The length of the CDR3 is 14 residues. V was shortened by 0 bases and J by 11 bases, with 14 bases between the two germline ends. Germline V gives CDR1 KGHSH, CDR2 LQKENI. In the original workflow: Amplification with reference gene primers provided the estimates of nucleated cell counts. Profiled with immunoSEQ multiplex PCR; TCRdb holds only in-frame clones, not every one. V and J calls and clone size are given by that table; D and trimming were obtained from the DNA. The sample lists about 260,000 clones, under 90% seen once, with around 7.8% in the top ten. The receptor was derived from a human donor in a cohort sampled during active COVID-19. The chain is built from TRBV18 and TRBJ1-5; D not certain. Specimen: peripheral blood. Written as DNA, the CDR3 is TGTGCCAGCTCACCACCAAGAGCGGAAACAGCCCAGCATTTT. Protein: CASSPPRAETAQHF.